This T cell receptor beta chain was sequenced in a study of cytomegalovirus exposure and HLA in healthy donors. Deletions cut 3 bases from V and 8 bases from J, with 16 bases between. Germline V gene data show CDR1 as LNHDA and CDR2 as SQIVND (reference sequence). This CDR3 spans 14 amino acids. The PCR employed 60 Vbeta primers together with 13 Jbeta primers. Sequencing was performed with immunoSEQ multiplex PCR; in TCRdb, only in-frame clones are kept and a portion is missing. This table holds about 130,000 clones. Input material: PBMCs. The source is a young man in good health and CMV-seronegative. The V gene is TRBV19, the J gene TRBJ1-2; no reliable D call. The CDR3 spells CASSIPSTRAGYTF. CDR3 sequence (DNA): TGTGCCAGTAGTATTCCTTCTACCCGTGCGGGCTACACCTTC.